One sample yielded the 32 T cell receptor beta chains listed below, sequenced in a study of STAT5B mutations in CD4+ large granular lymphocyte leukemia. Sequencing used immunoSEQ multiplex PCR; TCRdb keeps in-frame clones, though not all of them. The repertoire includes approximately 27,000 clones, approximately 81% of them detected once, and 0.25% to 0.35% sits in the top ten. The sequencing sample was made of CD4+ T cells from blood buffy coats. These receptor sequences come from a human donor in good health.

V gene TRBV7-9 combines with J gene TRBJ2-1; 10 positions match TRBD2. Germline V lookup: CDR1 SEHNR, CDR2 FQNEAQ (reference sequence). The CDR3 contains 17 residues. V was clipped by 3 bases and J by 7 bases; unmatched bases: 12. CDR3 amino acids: CASSLGRWELAGNEQFF. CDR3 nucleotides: TGTGCCAGCAGCTTGGGTCGGTGGGAACTAGCGGGAAATGAGCAGTTCTTC.

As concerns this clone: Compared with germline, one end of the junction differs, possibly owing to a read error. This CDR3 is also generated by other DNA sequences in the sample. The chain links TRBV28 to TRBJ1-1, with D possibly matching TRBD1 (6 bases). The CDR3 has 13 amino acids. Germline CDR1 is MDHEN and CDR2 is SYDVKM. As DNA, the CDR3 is TGTGCCAGCAGTTTGGCAGGGGACACTGAGGCTTTCTTT. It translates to CASSLAGDTEAFF.

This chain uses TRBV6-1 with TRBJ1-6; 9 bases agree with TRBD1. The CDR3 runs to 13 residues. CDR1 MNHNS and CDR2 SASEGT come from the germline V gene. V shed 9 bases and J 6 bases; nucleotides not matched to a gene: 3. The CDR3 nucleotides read TGTGCCAGTGGGACAGGGTTTAATTCACCCCTCCACTTT. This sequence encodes CASGTGFNSPLHF.

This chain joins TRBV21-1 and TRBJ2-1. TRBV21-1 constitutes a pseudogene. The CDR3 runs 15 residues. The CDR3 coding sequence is TGTGCCAGCACGGGGGCAAGATCTAAGTTGTATGAGCAGTTCTTC. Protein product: CASTGARSKLYEQFF.

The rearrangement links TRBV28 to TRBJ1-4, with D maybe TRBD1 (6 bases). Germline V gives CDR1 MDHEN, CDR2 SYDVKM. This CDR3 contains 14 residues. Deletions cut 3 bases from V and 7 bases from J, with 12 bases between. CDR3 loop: CASSLGGAGEKLFF. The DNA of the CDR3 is TGTGCCAGCAGTTTGGGGGGGGCGGGTGAAAAACTGTTTTTT. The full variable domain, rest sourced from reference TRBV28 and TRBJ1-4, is DVKVTQSSRYLVKRTGEKVFLECVQDMDHENMFWYRQDPGLGLRLIYFSYDVKMKEKGDIPEGYSVSREKKERFSLILESASTNQTSMYLCASSLGGAGEKLFFGSGTQLSVL.

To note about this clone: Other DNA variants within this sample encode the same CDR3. The CDR3 reads CASSSAGNQPQHF. Here the CDR3 DNA reads TGTGCCAGTAGTAGTGCAGGGAATCAGCCCCAGCATTTT. The rearrangement uses TRBV19 and TRBJ1-5; D might be TRBD1 (5 bases). Germline V gene lookup returns CDR1 LNHDA and CDR2 SQIVND (reference sequence). This CDR3 comprises 13 residues. V was clipped by 4 bases and J by 4 bases, with 8 bases between them. Based on the CDR3 plus reference TRBV19 and TRBJ1-5, the full variable domain is DGGITQSPKYLFRKEGQNVTLSCEQNLNHDAMYWYRQDPGQGLRLIYYSQIVNDFQKGDIAEGYSVSREKKESFPLTVTSAQKNPTAFYLCASSSAGNQPQHFGDGTRLSIL.

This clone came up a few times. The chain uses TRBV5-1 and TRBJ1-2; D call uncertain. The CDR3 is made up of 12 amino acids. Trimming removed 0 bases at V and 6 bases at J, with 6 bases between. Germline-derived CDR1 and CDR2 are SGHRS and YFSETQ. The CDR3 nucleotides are TGCGCCAGCAGCTTGGACAGAAATGGCTACACCTTC. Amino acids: CASSLDRNGYTF.

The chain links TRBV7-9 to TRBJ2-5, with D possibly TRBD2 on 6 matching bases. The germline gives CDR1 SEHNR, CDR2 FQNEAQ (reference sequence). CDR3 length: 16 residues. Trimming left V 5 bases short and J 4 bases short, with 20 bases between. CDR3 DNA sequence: TGTGCCAGCAGCCTCCCCGGGGGAACAAGCGGAGAGACCCAGTACTTC. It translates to CASSLPGGTSGETQYF.

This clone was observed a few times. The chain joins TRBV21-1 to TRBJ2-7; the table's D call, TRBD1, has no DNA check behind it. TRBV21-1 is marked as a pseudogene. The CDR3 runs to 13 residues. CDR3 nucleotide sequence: TGTGCCACCTCGGACAGGCTTCCCCACGAGCAGTACGTC. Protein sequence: CATSDRLPHEQYV.

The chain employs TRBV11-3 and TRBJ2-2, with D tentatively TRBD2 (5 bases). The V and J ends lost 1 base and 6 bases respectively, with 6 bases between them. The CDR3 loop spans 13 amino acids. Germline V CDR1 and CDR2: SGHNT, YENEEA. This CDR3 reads CASSLARAGELFF. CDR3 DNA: TGTGCCAGCAGCTTAGCGAGGGCCGGGGAGCTGTTTTTT.

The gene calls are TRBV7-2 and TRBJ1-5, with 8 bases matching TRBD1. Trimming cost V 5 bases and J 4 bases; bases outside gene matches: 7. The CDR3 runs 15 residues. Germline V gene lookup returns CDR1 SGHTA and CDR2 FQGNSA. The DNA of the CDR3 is TGTGCCAGCAGCCCCCGGACAGGGCCAAATCAGCCCCAGCATTTT. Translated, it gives CASSPRTGPNQPQHF. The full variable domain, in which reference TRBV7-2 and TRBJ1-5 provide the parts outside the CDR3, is GAGVSQSPSNKVTEKGKDVELRCDPISGHTALYWYRQSLGQGLEFLIYFQGNSAPDKSGLPSDRFSAERTGGSVSTLTIQRTQQEDSAVYLCASSPRTGPNQPQHFGDGTRLSIL.

This CDR3 reads CASSSGGSQETQYF. Here the CDR3 DNA reads TGTGCCAGCAGCTCCGGGGGTAGCCAAGAGACCCAGTACTTC. This rearrangement joins TRBV5-5 to TRBJ2-5; D perhaps matches TRBD2 (6 bases). V was clipped by 3 bases and J by 1 base, with 10 bases between them. Germline V gene data show CDR1 as SGHKS and CDR2 as YYEKEE (reference sequence). This CDR3 region has 14 residues.

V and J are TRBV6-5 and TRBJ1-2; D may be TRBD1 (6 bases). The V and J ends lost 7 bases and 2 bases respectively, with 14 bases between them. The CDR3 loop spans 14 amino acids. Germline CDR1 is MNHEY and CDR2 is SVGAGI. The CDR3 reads CASKNSGTNYGYTF. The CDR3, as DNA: TGTGCCAGCAAAAATTCCGGGACAAACTATGGCTACACCTTC.

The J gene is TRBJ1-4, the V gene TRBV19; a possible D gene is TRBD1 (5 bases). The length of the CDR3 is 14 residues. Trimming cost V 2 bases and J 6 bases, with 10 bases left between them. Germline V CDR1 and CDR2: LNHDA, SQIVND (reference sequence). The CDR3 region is CASSIRGRYEKLFF. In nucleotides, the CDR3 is TGTGCCAGTAGTATACGGGGGAGGTATGAAAAACTGTTTTTT.

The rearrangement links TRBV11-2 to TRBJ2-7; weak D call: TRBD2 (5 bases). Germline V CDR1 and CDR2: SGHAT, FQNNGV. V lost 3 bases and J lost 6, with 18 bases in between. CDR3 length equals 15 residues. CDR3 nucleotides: TGTGCCAGCAGCTTTTTTGACTACCCACAGTCCGAGCAGTACTTC. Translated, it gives CASSFFDYPQSEQYF.

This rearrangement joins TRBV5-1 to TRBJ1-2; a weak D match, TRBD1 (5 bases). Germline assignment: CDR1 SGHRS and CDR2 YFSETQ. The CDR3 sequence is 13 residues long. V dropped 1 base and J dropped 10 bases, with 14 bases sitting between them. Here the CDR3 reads CASSLNPGNTYTF. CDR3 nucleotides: TGCGCCAGCAGCTTGAACCCAGGGAATACCTACACCTTC.

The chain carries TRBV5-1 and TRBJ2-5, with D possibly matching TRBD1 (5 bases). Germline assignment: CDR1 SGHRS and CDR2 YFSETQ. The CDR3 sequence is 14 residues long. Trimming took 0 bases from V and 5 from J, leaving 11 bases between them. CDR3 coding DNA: TGCGCCAGCAGCTTGGGCTGGGGCCATGAGACCCAGTACTTC. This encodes CASSLGWGHETQYF.

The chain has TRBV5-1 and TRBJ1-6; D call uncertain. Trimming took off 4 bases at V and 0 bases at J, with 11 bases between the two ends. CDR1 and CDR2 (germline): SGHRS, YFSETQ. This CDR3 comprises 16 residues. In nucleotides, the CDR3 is TGCGCCAGCAGCCCACAGCAGAGCTCCTATAATTCACCCCTCCACTTT. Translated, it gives CASSPQQSSYNSPLHF.

This chain's CDR3 is CASSSEQGRGEAFF. The DNA for the CDR3 is TGTGCCAGCAGCTCGGAACAGGGCCGGGGTGAAGCTTTCTTT. The chain is built from TRBV5-4 and TRBJ1-1, with D possibly TRBD1 on 6 matching bases. CDR1 and CDR2 (germline): SGHNT, YYREEE (reference sequence). This CDR3 has 14 residues. V was clipped by 3 bases and J by 7 bases, with 16 bases between them.

CDR3 amino acids: CASSSGSLNTEAFF. The CDR3 coding sequence is TGTGCCAGCAGCTCCGGGAGCCTAAACACTGAAGCTTTCTTT. The V and J genes are TRBV6-1 and TRBJ1-1, with D unresolved. The CDR3 runs to 14 residues. V lost 6 bases and J lost 2, with 13 bases in between. CDR1 is MNHNS and CDR2 is SASEGT in the germline V gene.

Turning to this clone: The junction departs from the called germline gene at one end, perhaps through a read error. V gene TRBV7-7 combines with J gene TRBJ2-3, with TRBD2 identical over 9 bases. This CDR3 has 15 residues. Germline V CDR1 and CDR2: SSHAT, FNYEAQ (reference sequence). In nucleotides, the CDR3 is TGTGCTAGCAGCCCCGGGCTAGCGGGAAGAGATACGCAGTATTTT. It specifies CASSPGLAGRDTQYF.

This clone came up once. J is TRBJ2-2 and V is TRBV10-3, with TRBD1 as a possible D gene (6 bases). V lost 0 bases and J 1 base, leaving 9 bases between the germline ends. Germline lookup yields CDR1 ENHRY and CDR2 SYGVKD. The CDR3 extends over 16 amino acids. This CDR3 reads CAISESDSLNTGELFF. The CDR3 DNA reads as TGTGCCATCAGTGAGTCGGACAGTCTGAACACCGGGGAGCTGTTTTTT.

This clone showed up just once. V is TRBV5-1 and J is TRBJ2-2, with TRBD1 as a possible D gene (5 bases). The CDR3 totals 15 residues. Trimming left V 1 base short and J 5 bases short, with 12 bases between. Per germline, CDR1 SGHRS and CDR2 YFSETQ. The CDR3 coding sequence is TGCGCCAGCAGCTTGTCTCCAGGGCAGACCGGGGAGCTGTTTTTT. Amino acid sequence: CASSLSPGQTGELFF.

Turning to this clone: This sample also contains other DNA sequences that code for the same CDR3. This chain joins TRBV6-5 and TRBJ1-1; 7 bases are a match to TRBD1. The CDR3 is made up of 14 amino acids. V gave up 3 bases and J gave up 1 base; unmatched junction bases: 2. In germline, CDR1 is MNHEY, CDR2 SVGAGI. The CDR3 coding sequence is TGTGCCAGCAGTTATAGGACAGGGAACACTGAAGCTTTCTTT. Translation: CASSYRTGNTEAFF.

This CDR3 reads CASSSGVEQYF. CDR3 DNA: TGTGCCAGCAGTTCAGGGGTCGAGCAGTACTTC. The rearrangement links TRBV6-6 to TRBJ2-7; D perhaps matches TRBD1 (6 bases). This CDR3 has 11 residues. Germline loops: CDR1 MNHNY, CDR2 SVGAGI (reference sequence). Deletions cut 4 bases from V and 6 bases from J, with 7 bases between.

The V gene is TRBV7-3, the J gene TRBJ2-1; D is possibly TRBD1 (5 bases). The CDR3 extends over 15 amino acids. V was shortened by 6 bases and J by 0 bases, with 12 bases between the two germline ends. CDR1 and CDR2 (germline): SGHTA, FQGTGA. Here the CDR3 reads CASSLTGDSYNEQFF. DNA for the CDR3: TGTGCCAGCAGTCTAACAGGTGACTCCTACAATGAGCAGTTCTTC.

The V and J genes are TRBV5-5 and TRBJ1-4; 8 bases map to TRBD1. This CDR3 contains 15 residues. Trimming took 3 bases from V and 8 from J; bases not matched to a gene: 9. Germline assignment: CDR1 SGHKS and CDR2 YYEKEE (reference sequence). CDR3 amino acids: CASSSVDRGNEKLFF. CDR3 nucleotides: TGTGCCAGCAGCTCCGTAGACAGGGGTAACGAAAAACTGTTTTTT.

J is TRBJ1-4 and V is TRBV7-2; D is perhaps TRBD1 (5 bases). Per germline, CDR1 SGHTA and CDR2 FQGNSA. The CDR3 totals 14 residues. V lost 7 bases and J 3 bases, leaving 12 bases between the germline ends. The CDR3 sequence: CASTFGGANEKLFF. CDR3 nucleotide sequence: TGTGCCAGCACCTTCGGGGGGGCTAATGAAAAACTGTTTTTT.

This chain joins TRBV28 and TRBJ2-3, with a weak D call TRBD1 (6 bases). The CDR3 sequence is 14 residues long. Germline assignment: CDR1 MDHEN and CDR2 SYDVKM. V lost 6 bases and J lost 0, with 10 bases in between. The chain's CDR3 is CASREQGSTDTQYF. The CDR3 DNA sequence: TGTGCCAGCAGAGAACAGGGAAGCACAGATACGCAGTATTTT.

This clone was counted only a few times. The CDR3 DNA is TGTGCCATCAGTGAGTCTGGCGGGCACAACACTGAAGCTTTCTTT. Protein product: CAISESGGHNTEAFF. The chain couples TRBV10-3 to TRBJ1-1, with unresolved D. Germline CDR1 is ENHRY and CDR2 is SYGVKD. V was clipped by 0 bases and J by 2 bases, with 10 bases between them. CDR3 size: 15 residues.

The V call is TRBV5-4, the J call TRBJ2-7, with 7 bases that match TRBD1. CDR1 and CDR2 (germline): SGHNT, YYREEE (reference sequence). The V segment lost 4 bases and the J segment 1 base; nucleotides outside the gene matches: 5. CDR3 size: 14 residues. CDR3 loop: CASSPKTGSYEQYF. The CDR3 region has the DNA TGTGCCAGCAGCCCAAAGACAGGGTCCTACGAGCAGTACTTC.

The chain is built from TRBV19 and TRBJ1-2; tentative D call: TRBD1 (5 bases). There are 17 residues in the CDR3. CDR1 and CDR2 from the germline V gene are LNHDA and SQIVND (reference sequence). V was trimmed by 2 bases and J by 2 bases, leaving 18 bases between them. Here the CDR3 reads CASSIYPPRRANYGYTF. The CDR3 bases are TGTGCCAGTAGTATATACCCCCCCCGCAGGGCAAACTATGGCTACACCTTC.